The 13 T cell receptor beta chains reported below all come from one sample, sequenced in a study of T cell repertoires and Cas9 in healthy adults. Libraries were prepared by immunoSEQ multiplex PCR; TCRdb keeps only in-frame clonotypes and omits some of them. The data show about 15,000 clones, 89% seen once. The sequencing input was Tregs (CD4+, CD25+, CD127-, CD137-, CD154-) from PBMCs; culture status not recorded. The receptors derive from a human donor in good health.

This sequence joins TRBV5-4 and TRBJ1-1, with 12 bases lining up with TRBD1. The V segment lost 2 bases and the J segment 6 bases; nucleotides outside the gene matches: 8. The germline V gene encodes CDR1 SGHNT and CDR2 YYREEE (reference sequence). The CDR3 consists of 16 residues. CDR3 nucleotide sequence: TGTGCCAGCAGCTTTGGTGGGACAGGGGGCCGGCCTGAAGCTTTCTTT. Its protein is CASSFGGTGGRPEAFF.

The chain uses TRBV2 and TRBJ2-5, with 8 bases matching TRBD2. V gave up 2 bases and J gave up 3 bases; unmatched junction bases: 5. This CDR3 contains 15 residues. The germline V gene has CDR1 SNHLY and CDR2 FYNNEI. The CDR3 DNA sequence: TGTGCCAGCAGTGAAACCGGGGGGGCCGAAGAGACCCAGTACTTC. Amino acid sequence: CASSETGGAEETQYF. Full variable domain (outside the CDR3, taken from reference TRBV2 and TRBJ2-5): EPEVTQTPSHQVTQMGQEVILRCVPISNHLYFYWYRQILGQKVEFLVSFYNNEISEKSEIFDDQFSVERPDGSNFTLKIRSTKLEDSAMYFCASSETGGAEETQYFGPGTRLLVL.

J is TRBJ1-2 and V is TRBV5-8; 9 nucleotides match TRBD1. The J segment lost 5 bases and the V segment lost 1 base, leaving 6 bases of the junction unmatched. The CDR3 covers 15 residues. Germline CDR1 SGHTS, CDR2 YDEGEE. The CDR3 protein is CASSLHGQGRYGYTF. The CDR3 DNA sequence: TGTGCCAGCAGCTTGCATGGACAGGGGCGGTATGGCTACACCTTC. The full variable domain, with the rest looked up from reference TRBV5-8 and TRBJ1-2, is EAGVTQSPTHLIKTRGQQATLRCSPISGHTSVYWYQQALGLGLQFLLWYDEGEERNRGNFPPRFSGRQFPNYSSELNVNALELEDSALYLCASSLHGQGRYGYTFGSGTRLTVV.

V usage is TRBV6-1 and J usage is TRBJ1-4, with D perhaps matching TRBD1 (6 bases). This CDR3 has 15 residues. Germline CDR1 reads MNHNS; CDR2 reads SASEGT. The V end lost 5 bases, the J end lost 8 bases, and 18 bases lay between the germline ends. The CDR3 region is CASSRGGTSWEKLFF. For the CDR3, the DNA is TGTGCCAGCAGTCGAGGCGGGACATCGTGGGAAAAACTGTTTTTT.

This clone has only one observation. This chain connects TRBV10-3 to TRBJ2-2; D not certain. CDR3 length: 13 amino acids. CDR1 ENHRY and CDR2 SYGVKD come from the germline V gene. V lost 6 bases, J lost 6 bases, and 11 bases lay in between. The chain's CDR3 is CAIRTGIAGELFF. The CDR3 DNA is TGTGCCATCAGGACTGGAATCGCCGGGGAGCTGTTTTTT.

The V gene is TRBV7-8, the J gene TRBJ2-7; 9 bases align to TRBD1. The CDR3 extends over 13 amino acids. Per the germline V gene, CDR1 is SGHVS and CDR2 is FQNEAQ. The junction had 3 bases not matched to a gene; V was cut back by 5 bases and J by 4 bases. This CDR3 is CASSPGTGYEQYF. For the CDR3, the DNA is TGTGCCAGCAGCCCGGGGACAGGGTACGAGCAGTACTTC.

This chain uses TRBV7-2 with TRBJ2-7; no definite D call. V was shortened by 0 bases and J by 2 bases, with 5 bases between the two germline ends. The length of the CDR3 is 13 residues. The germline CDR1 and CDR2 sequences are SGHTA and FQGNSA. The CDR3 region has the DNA TGTGCCAGCAGCTTAGCCGGCGCCTACGAGCAGTACTTC. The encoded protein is CASSLAGAYEQYF.

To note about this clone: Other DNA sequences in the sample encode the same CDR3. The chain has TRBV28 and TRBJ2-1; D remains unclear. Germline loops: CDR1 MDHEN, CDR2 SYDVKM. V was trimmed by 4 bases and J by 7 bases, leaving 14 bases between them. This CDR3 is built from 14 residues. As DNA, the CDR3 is TGTGCCAGCAGTTATATAAAGGTGGAAAATGAGCAGTTCTTC. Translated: CASSYIKVENEQFF.

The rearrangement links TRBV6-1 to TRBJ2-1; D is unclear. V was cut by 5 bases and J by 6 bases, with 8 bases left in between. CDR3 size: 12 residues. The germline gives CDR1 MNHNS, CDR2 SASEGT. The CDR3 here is CASSRLFNEQFF. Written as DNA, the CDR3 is TGTGCCAGCAGTAGACTCTTCAATGAGCAGTTCTTC.

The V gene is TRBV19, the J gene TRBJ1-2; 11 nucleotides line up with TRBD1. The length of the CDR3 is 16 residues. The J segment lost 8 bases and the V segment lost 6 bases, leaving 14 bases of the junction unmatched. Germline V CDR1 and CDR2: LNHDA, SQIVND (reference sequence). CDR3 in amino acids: CASRPVLGQGARGYTF. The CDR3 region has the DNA TGTGCCAGTAGACCGGTATTAGGACAGGGGGCGAGGGGCTACACCTTC.

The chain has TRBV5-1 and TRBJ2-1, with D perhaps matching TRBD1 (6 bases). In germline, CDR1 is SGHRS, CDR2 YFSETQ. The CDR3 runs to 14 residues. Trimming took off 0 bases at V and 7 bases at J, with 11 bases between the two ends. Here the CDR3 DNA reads TGCGCCAGCAGCTTGGTTCCGGACAGTAATGAGCAGTTCTTC. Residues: CASSLVPDSNEQFF.

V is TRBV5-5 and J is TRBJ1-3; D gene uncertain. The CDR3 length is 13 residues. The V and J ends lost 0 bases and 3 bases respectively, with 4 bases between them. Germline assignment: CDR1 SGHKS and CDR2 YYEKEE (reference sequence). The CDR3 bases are TGTGCCAGCAGCTTGGGGGGTGGAAACACCATATATTTT. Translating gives CASSLGGGNTIYF.

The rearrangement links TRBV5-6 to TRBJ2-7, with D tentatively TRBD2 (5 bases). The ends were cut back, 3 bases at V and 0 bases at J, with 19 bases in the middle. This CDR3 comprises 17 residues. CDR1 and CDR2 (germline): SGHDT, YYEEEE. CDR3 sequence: CASSCLPGGCDSYEQYF. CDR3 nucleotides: TGTGCCAGCAGCTGCCTACCAGGCGGGTGCGACTCCTACGAGCAGTACTTC.